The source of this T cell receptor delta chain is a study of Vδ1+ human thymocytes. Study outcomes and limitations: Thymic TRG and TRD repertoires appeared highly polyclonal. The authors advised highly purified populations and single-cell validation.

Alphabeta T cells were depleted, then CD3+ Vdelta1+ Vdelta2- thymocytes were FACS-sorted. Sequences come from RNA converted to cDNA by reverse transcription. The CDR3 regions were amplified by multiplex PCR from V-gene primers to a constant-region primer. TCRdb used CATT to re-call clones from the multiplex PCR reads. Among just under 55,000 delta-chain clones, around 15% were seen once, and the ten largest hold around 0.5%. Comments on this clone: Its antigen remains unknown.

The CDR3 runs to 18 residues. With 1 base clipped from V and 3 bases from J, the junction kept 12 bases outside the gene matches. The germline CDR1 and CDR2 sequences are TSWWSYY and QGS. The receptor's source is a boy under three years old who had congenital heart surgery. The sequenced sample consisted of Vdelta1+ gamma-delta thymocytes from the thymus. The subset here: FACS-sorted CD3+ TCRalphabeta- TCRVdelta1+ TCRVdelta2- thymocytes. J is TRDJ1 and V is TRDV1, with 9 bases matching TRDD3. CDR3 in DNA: TGTGCTCTTGGGGAACGGGTGGGGGATAGGGGTCTCCCCGATAAACTCATCTTT. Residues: CALGERVGDRGLPDKLIF.